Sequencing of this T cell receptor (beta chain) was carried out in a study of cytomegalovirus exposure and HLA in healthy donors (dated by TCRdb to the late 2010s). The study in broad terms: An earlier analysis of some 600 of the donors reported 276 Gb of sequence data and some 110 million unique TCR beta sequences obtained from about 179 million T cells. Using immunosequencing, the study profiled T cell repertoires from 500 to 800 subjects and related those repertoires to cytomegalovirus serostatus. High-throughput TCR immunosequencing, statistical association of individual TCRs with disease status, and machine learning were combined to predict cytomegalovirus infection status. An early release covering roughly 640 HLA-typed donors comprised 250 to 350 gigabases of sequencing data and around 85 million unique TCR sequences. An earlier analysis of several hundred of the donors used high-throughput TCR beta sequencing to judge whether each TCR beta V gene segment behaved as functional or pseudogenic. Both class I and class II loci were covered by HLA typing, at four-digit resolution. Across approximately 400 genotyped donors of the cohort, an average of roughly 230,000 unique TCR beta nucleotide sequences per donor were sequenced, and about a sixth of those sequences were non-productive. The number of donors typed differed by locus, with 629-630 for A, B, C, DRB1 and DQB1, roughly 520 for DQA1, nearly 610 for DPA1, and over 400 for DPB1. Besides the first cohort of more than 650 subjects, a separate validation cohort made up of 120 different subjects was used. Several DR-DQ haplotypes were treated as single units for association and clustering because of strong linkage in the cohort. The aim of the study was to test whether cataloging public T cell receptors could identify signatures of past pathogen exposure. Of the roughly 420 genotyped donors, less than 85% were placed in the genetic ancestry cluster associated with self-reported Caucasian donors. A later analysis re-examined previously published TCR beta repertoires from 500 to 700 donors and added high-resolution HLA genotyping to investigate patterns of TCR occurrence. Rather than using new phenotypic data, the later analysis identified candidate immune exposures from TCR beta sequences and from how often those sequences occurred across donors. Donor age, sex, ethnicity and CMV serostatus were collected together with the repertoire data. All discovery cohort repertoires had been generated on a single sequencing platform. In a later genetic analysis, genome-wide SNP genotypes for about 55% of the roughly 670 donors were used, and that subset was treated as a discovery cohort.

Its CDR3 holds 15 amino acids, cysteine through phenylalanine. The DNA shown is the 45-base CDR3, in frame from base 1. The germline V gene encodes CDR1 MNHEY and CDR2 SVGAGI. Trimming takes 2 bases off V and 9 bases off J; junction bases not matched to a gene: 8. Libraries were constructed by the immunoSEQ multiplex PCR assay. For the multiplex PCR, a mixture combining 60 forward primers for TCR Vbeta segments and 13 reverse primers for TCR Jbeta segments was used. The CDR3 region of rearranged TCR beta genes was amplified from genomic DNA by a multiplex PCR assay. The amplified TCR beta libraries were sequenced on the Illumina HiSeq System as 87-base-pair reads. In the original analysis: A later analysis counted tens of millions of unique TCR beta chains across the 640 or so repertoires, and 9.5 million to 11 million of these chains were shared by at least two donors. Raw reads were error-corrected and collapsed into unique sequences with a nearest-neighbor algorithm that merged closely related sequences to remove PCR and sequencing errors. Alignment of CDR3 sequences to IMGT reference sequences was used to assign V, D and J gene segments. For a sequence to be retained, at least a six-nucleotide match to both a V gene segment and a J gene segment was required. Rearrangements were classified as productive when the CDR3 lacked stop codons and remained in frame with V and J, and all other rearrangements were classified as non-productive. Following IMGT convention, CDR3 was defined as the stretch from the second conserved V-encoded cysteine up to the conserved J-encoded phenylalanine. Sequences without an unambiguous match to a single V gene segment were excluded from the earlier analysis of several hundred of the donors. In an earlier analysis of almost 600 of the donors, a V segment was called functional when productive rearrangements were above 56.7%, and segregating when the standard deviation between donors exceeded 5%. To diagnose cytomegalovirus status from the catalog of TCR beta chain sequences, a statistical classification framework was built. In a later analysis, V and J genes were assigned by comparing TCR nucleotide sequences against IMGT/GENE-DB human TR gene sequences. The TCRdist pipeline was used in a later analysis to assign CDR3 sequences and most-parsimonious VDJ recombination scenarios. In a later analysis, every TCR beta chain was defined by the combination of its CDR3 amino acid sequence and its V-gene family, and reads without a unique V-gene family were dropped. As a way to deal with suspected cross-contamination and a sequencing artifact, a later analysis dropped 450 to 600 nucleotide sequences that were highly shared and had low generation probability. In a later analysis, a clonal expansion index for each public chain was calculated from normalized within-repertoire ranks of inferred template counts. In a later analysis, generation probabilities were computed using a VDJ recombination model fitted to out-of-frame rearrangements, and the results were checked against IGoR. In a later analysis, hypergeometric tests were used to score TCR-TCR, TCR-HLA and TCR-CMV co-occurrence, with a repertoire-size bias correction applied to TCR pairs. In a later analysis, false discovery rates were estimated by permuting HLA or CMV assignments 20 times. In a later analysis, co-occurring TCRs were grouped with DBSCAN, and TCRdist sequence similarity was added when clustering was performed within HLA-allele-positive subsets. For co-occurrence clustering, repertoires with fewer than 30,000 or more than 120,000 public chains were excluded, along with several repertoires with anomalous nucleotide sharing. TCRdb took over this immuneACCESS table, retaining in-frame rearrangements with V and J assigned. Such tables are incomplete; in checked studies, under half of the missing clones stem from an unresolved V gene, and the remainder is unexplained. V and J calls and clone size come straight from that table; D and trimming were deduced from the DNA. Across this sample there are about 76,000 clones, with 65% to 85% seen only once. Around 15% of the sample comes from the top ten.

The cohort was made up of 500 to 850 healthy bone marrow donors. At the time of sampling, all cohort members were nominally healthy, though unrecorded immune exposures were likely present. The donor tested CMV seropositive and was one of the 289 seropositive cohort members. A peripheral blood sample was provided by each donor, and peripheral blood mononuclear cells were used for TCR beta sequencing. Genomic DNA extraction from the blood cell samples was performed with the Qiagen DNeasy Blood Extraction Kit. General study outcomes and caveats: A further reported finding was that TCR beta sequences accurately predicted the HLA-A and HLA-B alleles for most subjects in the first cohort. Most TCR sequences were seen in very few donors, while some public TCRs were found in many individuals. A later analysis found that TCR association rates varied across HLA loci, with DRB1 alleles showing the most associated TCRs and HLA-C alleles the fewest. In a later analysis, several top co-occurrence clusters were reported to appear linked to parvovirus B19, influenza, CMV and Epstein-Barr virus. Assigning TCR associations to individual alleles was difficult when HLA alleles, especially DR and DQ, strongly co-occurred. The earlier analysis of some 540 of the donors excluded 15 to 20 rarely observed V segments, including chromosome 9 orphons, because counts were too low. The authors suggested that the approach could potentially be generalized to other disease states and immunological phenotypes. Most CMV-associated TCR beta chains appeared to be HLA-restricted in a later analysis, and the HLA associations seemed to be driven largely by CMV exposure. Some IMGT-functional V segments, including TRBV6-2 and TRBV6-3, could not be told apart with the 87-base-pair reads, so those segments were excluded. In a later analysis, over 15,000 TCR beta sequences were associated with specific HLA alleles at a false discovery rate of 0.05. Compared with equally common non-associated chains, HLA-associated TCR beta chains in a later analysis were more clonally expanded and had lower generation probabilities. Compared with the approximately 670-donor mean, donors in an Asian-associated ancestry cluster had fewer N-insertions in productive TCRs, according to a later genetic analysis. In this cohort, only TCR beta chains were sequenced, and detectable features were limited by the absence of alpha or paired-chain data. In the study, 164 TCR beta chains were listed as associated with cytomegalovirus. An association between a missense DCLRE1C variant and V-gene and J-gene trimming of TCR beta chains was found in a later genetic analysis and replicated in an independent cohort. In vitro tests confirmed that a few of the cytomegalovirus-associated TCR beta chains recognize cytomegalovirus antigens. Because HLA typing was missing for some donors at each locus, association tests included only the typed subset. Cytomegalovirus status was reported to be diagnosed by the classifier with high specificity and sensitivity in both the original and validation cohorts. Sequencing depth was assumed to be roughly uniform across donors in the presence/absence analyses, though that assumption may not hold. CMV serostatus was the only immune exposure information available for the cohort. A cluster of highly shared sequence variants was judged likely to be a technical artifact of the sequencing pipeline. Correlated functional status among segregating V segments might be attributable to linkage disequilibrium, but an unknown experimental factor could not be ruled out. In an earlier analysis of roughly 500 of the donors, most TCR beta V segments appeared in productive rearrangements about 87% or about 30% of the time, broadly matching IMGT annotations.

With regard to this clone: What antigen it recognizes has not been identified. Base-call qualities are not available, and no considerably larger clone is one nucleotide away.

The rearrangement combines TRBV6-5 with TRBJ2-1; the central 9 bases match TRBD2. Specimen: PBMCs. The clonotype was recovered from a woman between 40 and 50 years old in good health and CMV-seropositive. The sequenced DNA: TGTGCCAGCAGTTACCGGCGGGGGGGCCCCCCTGAGCAGTTCTTC. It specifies CASSYRRGGPPEQFF.